Sequencing of this T cell receptor beta chain was carried out in a study of T-cell reconstitution after alpha-beta-depleted transplantation in children. Study results and limitations: Recipient T cells and thymic progenitors that survived were the source of the high TCRbeta diversity seen at day 60 in some patients. Alpha-beta T cells about two months after transplant reportedly derived from several hundred expanded graft clones.

CDR3 length: 15 amino acids. The V and J ends lost 4 bases and 6 bases respectively, with 13 bases between them. Germline V CDR1 and CDR2: SNHLY, FYNNEI. Of note for this clonotype: Its antigen is still unknown.

Unique molecular identifiers tagged the TCRbeta library. TCRdb redid the calling of the PCR reads with MiXCR, one entry per CDR3 protein. Of about 830,000 distinct CDR3 sequences listed, roughly 15% are singletons. The sequence was obtained from a male patient younger than 18 who had a stem cell transplant for acute lymphoblastic leukemia, so the T cells may come from the graft donor. This chain connects TRBV2 to TRBJ1-6, with D maybe TRBD1 (5 bases). The sequencing here drew on PBMCs, mostly from graft donor cells, taken 360 days after TCRalphabeta/CD19-depleted stem cell transplant. CDR3 coding DNA: TGTGCCAGCAGTGGAAATACAGACAGTAATTCACCCCTCCACTTT. It specifies CASSGNTDSNSPLHF.